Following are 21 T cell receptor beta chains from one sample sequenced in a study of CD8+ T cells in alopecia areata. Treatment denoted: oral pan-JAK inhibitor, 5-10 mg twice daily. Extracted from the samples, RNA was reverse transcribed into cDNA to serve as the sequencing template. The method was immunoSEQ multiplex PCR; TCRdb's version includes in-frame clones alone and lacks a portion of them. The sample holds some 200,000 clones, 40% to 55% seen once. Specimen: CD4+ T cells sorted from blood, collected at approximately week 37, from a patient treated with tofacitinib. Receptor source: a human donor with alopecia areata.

In DNA form, the CDR3 reads TGCAGCGTTCGGAACACCACAGTGAACACCGGGGAGCTGTTTTTT. Translated: CSVRNTTVNTGELFF. The chain links TRBV29-1 to TRBJ2-2; D is unresolved. V was clipped by 5 bases and J by 1 base, with 14 bases between them. Germline loops: CDR1 SQVTM, CDR2 ANQGSEA. The CDR3 consists of 15 residues.

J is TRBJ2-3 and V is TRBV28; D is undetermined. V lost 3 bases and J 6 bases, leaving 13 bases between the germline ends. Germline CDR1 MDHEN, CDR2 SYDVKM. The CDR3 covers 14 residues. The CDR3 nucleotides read TGTGCCAGCAGTTTTCAGGCCTCTGGTGATACGCAGTATTTT. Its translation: CASSFQASGDTQYF.

The CDR3 bases are TGTGCCTGGAGCTCGAGAGCTTACAATGAGCAGTTCTTC. The encoded protein is CAWSSRAYNEQFF. The gene calls are TRBV30 and TRBJ2-1; the D is unclear. V was shortened by 3 bases and J by 4 bases, with 10 bases between the two germline ends. CDR1 and CDR2 from the germline V gene are GTSNPN and SVGIG (reference sequence). This CDR3 is built from 13 residues.

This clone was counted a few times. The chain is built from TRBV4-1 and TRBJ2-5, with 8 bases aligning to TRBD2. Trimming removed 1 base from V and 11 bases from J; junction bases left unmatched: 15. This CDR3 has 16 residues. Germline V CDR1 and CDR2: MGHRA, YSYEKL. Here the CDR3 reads CASSQVDLAGPQEQYF. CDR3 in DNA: TGCGCCAGCAGCCAAGTAGATCTAGCGGGCCCCCAGGAGCAGTACTTC.

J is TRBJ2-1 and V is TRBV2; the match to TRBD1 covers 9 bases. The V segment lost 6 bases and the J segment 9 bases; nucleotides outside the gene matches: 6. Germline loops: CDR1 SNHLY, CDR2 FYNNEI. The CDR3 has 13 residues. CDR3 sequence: CASRSTGGGEQFF. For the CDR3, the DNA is TGTGCCAGCAGGTCGACAGGGGGTGGTGAGCAGTTCTTC.

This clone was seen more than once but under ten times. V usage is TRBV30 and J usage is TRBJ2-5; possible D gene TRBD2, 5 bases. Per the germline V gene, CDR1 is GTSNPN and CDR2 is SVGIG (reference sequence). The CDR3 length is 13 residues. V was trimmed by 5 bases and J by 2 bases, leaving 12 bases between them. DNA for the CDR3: TGTGCCTGGGCCAATACGGGGCAAGAGACCCAGTACTTC. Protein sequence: CAWANTGQETQYF.

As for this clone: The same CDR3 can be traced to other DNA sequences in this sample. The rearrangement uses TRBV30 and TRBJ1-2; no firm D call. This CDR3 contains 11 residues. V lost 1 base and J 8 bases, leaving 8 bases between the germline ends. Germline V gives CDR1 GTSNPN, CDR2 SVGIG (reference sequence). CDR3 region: CAWSGGVGYTF. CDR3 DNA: TGTGCCTGGAGTGGGGGTGTAGGCTACACCTTC.

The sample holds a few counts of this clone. CDR3 DNA: TGTGCCTGGGACCAGACAGACAACACTGAAGCTTTCTTT. Protein product: CAWDQTDNTEAFF. The V gene is TRBV30, the J gene TRBJ1-1, with D maybe TRBD1 (5 bases). The CDR3 contains 13 residues. Germline CDR1 is GTSNPN and CDR2 is SVGIG (reference sequence). V was cut by 5 bases and J by 2 bases, with 12 bases left in between.

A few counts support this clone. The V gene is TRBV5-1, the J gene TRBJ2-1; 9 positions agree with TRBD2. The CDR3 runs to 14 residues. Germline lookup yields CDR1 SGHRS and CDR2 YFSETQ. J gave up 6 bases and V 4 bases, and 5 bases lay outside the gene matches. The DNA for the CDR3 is TGCGCCAGCAGCCCCGGCGGGAGGGGCAATGAGCAGTTCTTC. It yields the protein CASSPGGRGNEQFF.

The CDR3 nucleotides are TGTGCCAGCTCACCACACAGGGAGGCCTACGAGCAGTACTTC. Its protein is CASSPHREAYEQYF. This rearrangement joins TRBV18 to TRBJ2-7, with D perhaps TRBD1 or TRBD2 (6 bases each). The germline CDR1 and CDR2 sequences are KGHSH and LQKENI. Trimming cost V 1 base and J 2 bases, with 9 bases left between them. This CDR3 contains 14 residues.

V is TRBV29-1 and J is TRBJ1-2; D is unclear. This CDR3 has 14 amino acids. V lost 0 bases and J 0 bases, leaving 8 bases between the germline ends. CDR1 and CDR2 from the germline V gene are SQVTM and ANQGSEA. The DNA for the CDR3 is TGCAGCGTTGAAGATCATAGAGCTAACTATGGCTACACCTTC. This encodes CSVEDHRANYGYTF.

The CDR3 nucleotides read TGTGCCAGCAGCTTAACAGACAGGGGCAGGACTGAAGCTTTCTTT. Encoded protein: CASSLTDRGRTEAFF. This chain uses TRBV7-2 with TRBJ1-1; 8 bases are shared with TRBD1. The V segment lost 2 bases and the J segment 5 bases; nucleotides outside the gene matches: 7. This CDR3 region has 15 residues. CDR1 and CDR2 (germline): SGHTA, FQGNSA.

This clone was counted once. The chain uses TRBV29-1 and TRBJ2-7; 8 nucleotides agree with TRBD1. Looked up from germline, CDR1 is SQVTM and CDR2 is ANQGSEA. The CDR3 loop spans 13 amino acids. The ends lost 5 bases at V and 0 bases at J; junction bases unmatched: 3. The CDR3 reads CSVRTGPSYEQYF. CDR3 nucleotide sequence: TGCAGCGTTAGGACAGGGCCCTCCTACGAGCAGTACTTC.

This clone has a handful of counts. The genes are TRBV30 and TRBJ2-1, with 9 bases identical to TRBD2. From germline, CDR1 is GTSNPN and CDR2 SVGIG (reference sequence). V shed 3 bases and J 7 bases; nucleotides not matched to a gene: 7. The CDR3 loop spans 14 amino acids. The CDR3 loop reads CAWSTAGGGNEQFF. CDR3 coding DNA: TGTGCCTGGAGCACAGCGGGAGGTGGTAATGAGCAGTTCTTC.

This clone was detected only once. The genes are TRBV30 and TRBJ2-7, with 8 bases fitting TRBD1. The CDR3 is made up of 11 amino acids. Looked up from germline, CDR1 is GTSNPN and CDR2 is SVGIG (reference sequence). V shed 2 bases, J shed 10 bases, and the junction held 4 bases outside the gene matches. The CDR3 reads CAWSMTGDQYF. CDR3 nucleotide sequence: TGTGCCTGGAGTATGACAGGGGATCAGTACTTC. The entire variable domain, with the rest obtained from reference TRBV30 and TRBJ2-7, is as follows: SQTIHQWPATLVQPVGSPLSLECTVEGTSNPNLYWYRQAAGRGLQLLFYSVGIGQISSEVPQNLSASRPQDRQFILSSKKLLLSDSGFYLCAWSMTGDQYFGPGTRLTVT.

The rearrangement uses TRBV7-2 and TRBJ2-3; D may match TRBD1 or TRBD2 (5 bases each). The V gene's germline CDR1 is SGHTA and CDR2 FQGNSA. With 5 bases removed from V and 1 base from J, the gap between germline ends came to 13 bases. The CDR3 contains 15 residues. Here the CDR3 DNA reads TGTGCCAGCAGCCAGCAGCGAGGGGGCACAGATACGCAGTATTTT. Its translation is CASSQQRGGTDTQYF.

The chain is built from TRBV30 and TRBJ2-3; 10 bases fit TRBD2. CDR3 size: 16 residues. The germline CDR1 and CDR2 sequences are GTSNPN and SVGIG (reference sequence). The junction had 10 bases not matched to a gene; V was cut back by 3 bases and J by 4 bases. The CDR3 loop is CAWSHPSGRVSDTQYF. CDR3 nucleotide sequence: TGTGCCTGGAGCCACCCTAGCGGGAGAGTGTCAGATACGCAGTATTTT.

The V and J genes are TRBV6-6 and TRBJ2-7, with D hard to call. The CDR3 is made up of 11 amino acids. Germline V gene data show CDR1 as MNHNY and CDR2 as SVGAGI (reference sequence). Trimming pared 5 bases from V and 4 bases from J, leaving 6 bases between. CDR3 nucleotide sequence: TGTGCCAGCAGTACCCTATACGAGCAGTACTTC. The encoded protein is CASSTLYEQYF.

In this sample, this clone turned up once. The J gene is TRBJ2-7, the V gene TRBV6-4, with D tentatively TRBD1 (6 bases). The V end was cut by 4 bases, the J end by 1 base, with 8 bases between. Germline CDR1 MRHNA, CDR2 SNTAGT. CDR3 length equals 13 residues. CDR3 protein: CASSAGQSYEQYF. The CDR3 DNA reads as TGTGCCAGCAGTGCTGGACAGTCCTACGAGCAGTACTTC.

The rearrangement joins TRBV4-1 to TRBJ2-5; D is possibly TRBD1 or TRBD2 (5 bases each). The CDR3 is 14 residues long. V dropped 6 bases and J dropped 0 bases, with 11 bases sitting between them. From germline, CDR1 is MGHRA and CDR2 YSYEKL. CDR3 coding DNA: TGCGCCAGCAGGGGGGAAACGAACCAAGAGACCCAGTACTTC. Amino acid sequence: CASRGETNQETQYF.

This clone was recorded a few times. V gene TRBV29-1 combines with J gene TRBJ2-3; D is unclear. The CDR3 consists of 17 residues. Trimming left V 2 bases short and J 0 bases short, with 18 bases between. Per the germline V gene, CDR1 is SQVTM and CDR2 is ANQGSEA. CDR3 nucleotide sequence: TGCAGCGTTGAATCCCGGAAACCTGGCAGAAGCACAGATACGCAGTATTTT. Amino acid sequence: CSVESRKPGRSTDTQYF.